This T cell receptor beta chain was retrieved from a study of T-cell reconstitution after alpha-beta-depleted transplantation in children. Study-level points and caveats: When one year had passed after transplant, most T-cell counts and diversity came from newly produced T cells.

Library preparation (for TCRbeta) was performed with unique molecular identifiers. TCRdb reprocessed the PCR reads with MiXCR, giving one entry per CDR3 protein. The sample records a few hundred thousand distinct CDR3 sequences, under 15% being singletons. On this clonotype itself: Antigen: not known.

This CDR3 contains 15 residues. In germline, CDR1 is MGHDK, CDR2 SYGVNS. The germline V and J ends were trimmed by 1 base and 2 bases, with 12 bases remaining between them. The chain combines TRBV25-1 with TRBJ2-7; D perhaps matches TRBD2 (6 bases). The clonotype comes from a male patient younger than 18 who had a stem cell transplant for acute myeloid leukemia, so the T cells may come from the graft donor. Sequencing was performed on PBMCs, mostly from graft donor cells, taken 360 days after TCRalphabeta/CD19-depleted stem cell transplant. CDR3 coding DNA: TGTGCCAGCAGTGAATGGGGGGATACGGCCTACGAGCAGTACTTC. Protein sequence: CASSEWGDTAYEQYF.